This T cell receptor (beta chain) was sequenced for a study of identical twins. With regard to this clonotype: What it recognizes is unknown.

Findings of the study overall: Insertions were fewer in abundant cord blood beta clonotypes, whereas memory repertoires showed none of this pattern. It was out-of-frame TCR alpha sharing in monozygotic twins that models underestimated.

Template switching, a step in the protocol, added a universal primer site, and cDNA carried unique molecular identifiers. TCRdb redid the calling of the 5' RACE reads with MiXCR, one entry per CDR3 protein. The sample shows approximately 500,000 distinct CDR3 sequences, about 16% of them seen only once. This CDR3 is 18 amino acids long. Trimming took 4 bases from V and 0 from J, leaving 18 bases between them. Each donor was a healthy Caucasian. These data are also associated with another study on yellow fever vaccine responses in identical twins.

The chain uses TRBV12-3 or TRBV12-4 and TRBJ2-2; D may be TRBD2 (6 bases). Sequenced input: CD4+ T cells sorted from blood. The origin of this receptor is a woman between 18 and 29 years old in good health. The CDR3 sequence is CASSSRLFGTPNTGELFF. The DNA of the CDR3 is TGTGCCAGCAGTTCCCGACTCTTCGGGACTCCGAACACCGGGGAGCTGTTTTTT.